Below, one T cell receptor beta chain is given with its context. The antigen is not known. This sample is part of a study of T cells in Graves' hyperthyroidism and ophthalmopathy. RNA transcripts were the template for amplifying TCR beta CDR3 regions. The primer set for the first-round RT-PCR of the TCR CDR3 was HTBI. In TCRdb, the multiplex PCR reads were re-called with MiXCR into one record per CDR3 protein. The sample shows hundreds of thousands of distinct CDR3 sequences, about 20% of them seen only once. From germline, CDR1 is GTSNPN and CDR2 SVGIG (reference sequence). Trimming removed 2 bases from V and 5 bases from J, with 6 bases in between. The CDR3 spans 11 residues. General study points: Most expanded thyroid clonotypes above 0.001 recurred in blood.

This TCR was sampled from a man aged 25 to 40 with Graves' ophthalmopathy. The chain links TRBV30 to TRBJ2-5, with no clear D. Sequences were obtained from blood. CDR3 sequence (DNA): TGTGCCTGGAGTTCCATTGAGACCCAGTACTTC. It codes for CAWSSIETQYF.